These 30 T cell receptor beta chains were all obtained from the same sample, sequenced in a study of radiation and T cells in renal cell carcinoma. Described time point: blood 2 weeks post-SBRT. Treatment reported: 15 Gy SBRT to primary tumor, nephrectomy 4 weeks later. Using immunoSEQ multiplex PCR, the repertoire was profiled, and TCRdb retains in-frame clones only, with some absent. The data hold 70,000 or so clones, with 82% observed a single time. The sequencing used blood, collected from a patient whose treatment included radiotherapy and nephrectomy. These receptor sequences come from a man aged 60 to 69 with renal cell carcinoma.

The rearrangement links TRBV19 to TRBJ1-5; D not certain. Germline loops: CDR1 LNHDA, CDR2 SQIVND (reference sequence). The CDR3 loop spans 15 amino acids. The ends were cut back, 3 bases at V and 1 base at J, with 10 bases in the middle. For the CDR3, the DNA is TGTGCCAGTAGTATTAGCCGTTGGAGCAATCAGCCCCAGCATTTT. It yields the protein CASSISRWSNQPQHF.

The rearrangement uses TRBV4-1 and TRBJ2-5; D is possibly TRBD1 (5 bases). The germline V gene has CDR1 MGHRA and CDR2 YSYEKL. The V end lost 0 bases, the J end lost 3 bases, and 5 bases lay between the germline ends. This CDR3 is 13 amino acids long. This CDR3 reads CASSQDREETQYF. The DNA of the CDR3 is TGCGCCAGCAGCCAAGACAGGGAAGAGACCCAGTACTTC.

The rearrangement links TRBV19 to TRBJ2-5, with D hard to call. Germline V gene lookup returns CDR1 LNHDA and CDR2 SQIVND (reference sequence). The CDR3 consists of 13 residues. Trimming took off 3 bases at V and 4 bases at J, with 9 bases between the two ends. The CDR3 DNA reads as TGTGCCAGTAGTATTGGAAGGAGAGAGACCCAGTACTTC. Its translation: CASSIGRRETQYF.

This clone turned up a few times. This chain links TRBV29-1 with TRBJ2-7, with 11 bases aligning to TRBD1. This CDR3 is built from 13 residues. Germline V lookup: CDR1 SQVTM, CDR2 ANQGSEA. Trimming at V came to 5 bases and at J to 2 bases, leaving 2 bases not matched to a gene. The CDR3 here is CSVKGQGAYEQYF. The CDR3 bases are TGCAGCGTTAAGGGACAGGGGGCCTACGAGCAGTACTTC.

V gene TRBV5-1 combines with J gene TRBJ2-5, with TRBD1 as a possible D gene (6 bases). Germline V gives CDR1 SGHRS, CDR2 YFSETQ. Trimming took off 3 bases at V and 2 bases at J, with 20 bases between the two ends. The CDR3 has 17 residues. The CDR3 loop is CASSSPLIQGRQETQYF. In DNA, the CDR3 is TGCGCCAGCAGCTCGCCACTCATTCAGGGGCGACAAGAGACCCAGTACTTC.

The chain employs TRBV19 and TRBJ1-1; TRBD1 matches at 11 bases. CDR3 length: 15 residues. After removal of 5 bases from V and 4 bases from J, the junction contained 6 bases not matched to a gene. Per the germline V gene, CDR1 is LNHDA and CDR2 is SQIVND (reference sequence). CDR3 bases: TGTGCCAGTAGTGAAGGACAGGGGGCGGGCACTGAAGCTTTCTTT. This translates into CASSEGQGAGTEAFF. Drawing the rest from reference TRBV19 and TRBJ1-1, the complete variable domain is DGGITQSPKYLFRKEGQNVTLSCEQNLNHDAMYWYRQDPGQGLRLIYYSQIVNDFQKGDIAEGYSVSREKKESFPLTVTSAQKNPTAFYLCASSEGQGAGTEAFFGQGTRLTVV.

The rearrangement uses TRBV4-2 and TRBJ2-2; TRBD2 matches at 13 bases. This CDR3 comprises 18 residues. J gave up 4 bases and V 3 bases, and 8 bases lay outside the gene matches. Germline CDR1 and CDR2: LGHNA and YNFKEQ. The CDR3 here is CASSQRSGLAGVTGELFF. CDR3 nucleotide sequence: TGTGCCAGCAGCCAGAGAAGCGGACTAGCGGGAGTCACCGGGGAGCTGTTTTTT.

The J gene is TRBJ2-3, the V gene TRBV29-1; D is tentatively TRBD1 or TRBD2 (6 bases each). This CDR3 comprises 14 residues. Germline assignment: CDR1 SQVTM and CDR2 ANQGSEA. Trimming removed 2 bases at V and 1 base at J, with 10 bases between. This chain's CDR3 is CSVETGARTDTQYF. The CDR3 DNA follows: TGCAGCGTTGAAACGGGGGCTCGCACAGATACGCAGTATTTT.

The rearrangement joins TRBV7-9 to TRBJ2-5, with 13 bases aligning to TRBD2. Germline-derived CDR1 and CDR2 are SEHNR and FQNEAQ (reference sequence). The CDR3 spans 16 residues. The V gene end was trimmed by 0 bases and the J gene end by 5 bases; junction bases not matched to a gene: 3. CDR3 sequence reads: CASSLAGTSGMETQYF. CDR3 in DNA: TGTGCCAGCAGCTTAGCCGGGACTAGCGGGATGGAGACCCAGTACTTC.

The J gene is TRBJ2-7, the V gene TRBV27, with D hard to call. The V end lost 3 bases, the J end lost 5 bases, and 5 bases lay between the germline ends. The CDR3 is made up of 11 amino acids. Per germline, CDR1 MNHEY and CDR2 SMNVEV (reference sequence). The DNA of the CDR3 is TGTGCCAGCAGTTTCCTCAACGAGCAGTACTTC. This gives the protein CASSFLNEQYF.

V gene TRBV6-5 combines with J gene TRBJ2-7, with 12 bases that match TRBD2. Germline V gene lookup returns CDR1 MNHEY and CDR2 SVGAGI. This CDR3 has 15 amino acids. The J segment lost 3 bases and the V segment lost 6 bases, leaving 6 bases of the junction unmatched. The CDR3 is CASSPRLAGVYEQYF. The CDR3 region has the DNA TGTGCCAGCAGCCCTCGACTAGCGGGAGTCTACGAGCAGTACTTC.

This clone appeared a single time. The chain joins TRBV4-1 to TRBJ1-1; 8 nucleotides align to TRBD1. J gave up 5 bases and V 1 base, and 6 bases lay outside the gene matches. Per the germline V gene, CDR1 is MGHRA and CDR2 is YSYEKL. The CDR3 has 15 residues. DNA for the CDR3: TGCGCCAGCAGCCAAGGCCAGGGGGCGGATACTGAAGCTTTCTTT. As protein: CASSQGQGADTEAFF.

This chain uses TRBV6-5 with TRBJ2-7, with a tentative D call TRBD2 (6 bases). The CDR3 extends over 13 amino acids. V was trimmed by 10 bases and J by 2 bases, leaving 15 bases between them. Germline V gene sequence: CDR1 MNHEY, CDR2 SVGAGI. In nucleotides, the CDR3 is TGTGCCACTCCACGTAGCGGCCCCTACGAGCAGTACTTC. Translated: CATPRSGPYEQYF.

The V call is TRBV10-3, the J call TRBJ2-7; 9 nucleotides align to TRBD1. CDR1 is ENHRY, CDR2 SYGVKD, per germline. The ends lost 9 bases at V and 4 bases at J; junction bases unmatched: 7. The CDR3 is made up of 13 amino acids. The DNA of the CDR3 is TGTGCCATATTGGACAGGGGCAATTACGAGCAGTACTTC. This gives the protein CAILDRGNYEQYF.

The chain is built from TRBV28 and TRBJ1-3, with D unresolved. The V gene's germline CDR1 is MDHEN and CDR2 SYDVKM. Trimming pared 7 bases from V and 0 bases from J, leaving 10 bases between. The CDR3 is made up of 14 amino acids. CDR3 nucleotides: TGTGCCAGCAAAATAATTAGCTCTGGAAACACCATATATTTT. This translates into CASKIISSGNTIYF. Complete variable domain (other parts from reference TRBV28 and TRBJ1-3): DVKVTQSSRYLVKRTGEKVFLECVQDMDHENMFWYRQDPGLGLRLIYFSYDVKMKEKGDIPEGYSVSREKKERFSLILESASTNQTSMYLCASKIISSGNTIYFGEGSWLTVV.

CDR3 region: CASSTTARLEAFF. CDR3 sequence (DNA): TGTGCCAGCAGTACCACTGCCAGACTTGAAGCTTTCTTT. V gene TRBV28 combines with J gene TRBJ1-1, with D unclear. Deletions cut 5 bases from V and 7 bases from J, with 14 bases between. CDR1 and CDR2 (germline): MDHEN, SYDVKM. The CDR3 extends over 13 amino acids. Combining the CDR3 with reference TRBV28 and TRBJ1-1 gives the whole variable domain DVKVTQSSRYLVKRTGEKVFLECVQDMDHENMFWYRQDPGLGLRLIYFSYDVKMKEKGDIPEGYSVSREKKERFSLILESASTNQTSMYLCASSTTARLEAFFGQGTRLTVV.

This rearrangement joins TRBV19 to TRBJ2-1, with TRBD2 matching over 11 bases. The CDR3 runs to 15 residues. Looked up from germline, CDR1 is LNHDA and CDR2 is SQIVND (reference sequence). Trimming cost V 10 bases and J 2 bases; bases outside gene matches: 7. This CDR3 reads CATSALAGAYNEQFF. CDR3 sequence (DNA): TGTGCCACCAGCGCACTAGCGGGGGCCTACAATGAGCAGTTCTTC.

This clone appeared a single time. V is TRBV6-4 and J is TRBJ2-2, with 7 positions matching TRBD1. The CDR3 totals 15 residues. The germline gives CDR1 MRHNA, CDR2 SNTAGT. J gave up 0 bases and V 2 bases, and 0 bases lay outside the gene matches. CDR3 sequence: CASSDGTANTGELFF. The CDR3 DNA follows: TGTGCCAGCAGTGACGGGACAGCGAACACCGGGGAGCTGTTTTTT.

The V call is TRBV4-2, the J call TRBJ2-2, with 14 positions matching TRBD2. The V gene's germline CDR1 is LGHNA and CDR2 YNFKEQ. CDR3 length equals 19 residues. V dropped 0 bases and J dropped 1; count of bases not matched to a gene: 4. The CDR3 DNA sequence: TGTGCCAGCAGCCAAGAGGGACTAGCGGGAGCCCTGAACACCGGGGAGCTGTTTTTT. This sequence encodes CASSQEGLAGALNTGELFF.

This clone was seen a single time. The chain joins TRBV7-2 to TRBJ2-7, with 8 bases matching TRBD2. Unmatched junction bases numbered 4, after V lost 0 bases and J lost 0 bases. Germline lookup yields CDR1 SGHTA and CDR2 FQGNSA. This CDR3 spans 16 amino acids. The CDR3 DNA is TGTGCCAGCAGCTTAGCGGGACTAGGATACTCCTACGAGCAGTACTTC. It encodes CASSLAGLGYSYEQYF.

This clone was detected once. V is TRBV5-1 and J is TRBJ2-7; weak D call: TRBD1 (6 bases). Germline V CDR1 and CDR2: SGHRS, YFSETQ. This CDR3 is 16 amino acids long. V was pared by 4 bases and J by 3 bases, with 20 bases between. The CDR3 sequence is CASSPDSFKAFYEQYF. The CDR3 DNA reads as TGCGCCAGCAGCCCGGACAGTTTTAAAGCGTTCTACGAGCAGTACTTC.

This clone was observed a handful of times. The chain uses TRBV5-5 and TRBJ1-4; 11 bases align to TRBD1. This CDR3 has 17 residues. Germline CDR1 reads SGHKS; CDR2 reads YYEKEE (reference sequence). With 4 bases clipped from V and 2 bases from J, the junction kept 7 bases outside the gene matches. CDR3 amino acids: CASSTRTGGTTNEKLFF. CDR3 coding DNA: TGTGCCAGCAGCACTCGGACAGGGGGCACTACTAATGAAAAACTGTTTTTT.

This clone was detected only a few times. This chain connects TRBV21-1 to TRBJ2-1; whether TRBD2, the table's D call, matches the DNA was not checked. TRBV21-1 is reported as a pseudogene. There are 17 residues in the CDR3. In DNA form, the CDR3 reads TGTGCCAGCAGCAAAGAGAGCTTACTAGCGGAGTACAATGAGCAGTTCTTC. This gives the protein CASSKESLLAEYNEQFF.

The J gene is TRBJ2-3, the V gene TRBV7-2; TRBD2 aligns across 9 bases. The V segment lost 5 bases and the J segment 1 base; nucleotides outside the gene matches: 10. The CDR3 runs to 17 residues. Germline assignment: CDR1 SGHTA and CDR2 FQGNSA. The CDR3 here is CASSLQGAGGGTDTQYF. The DNA of the CDR3 is TGTGCCAGCAGCCTCCAAGGGGCGGGAGGGGGCACAGATACGCAGTATTTT.

The gene calls are TRBV5-1 and TRBJ1-1; a weak D match, TRBD1 (6 bases). The germline V gene encodes CDR1 SGHRS and CDR2 YFSETQ. CDR3 length: 15 residues. The germline V and J ends were trimmed by 1 base and 2 bases, with 12 bases remaining between them. The CDR3 DNA reads TGCGCCAGCAGCTTGACAGGGCCCTATAACACTGAAGCTTTCTTT. It is translated as CASSLTGPYNTEAFF.

This rearrangement joins TRBV28 to TRBJ2-1, with 10 positions matching TRBD2. Trimming took 5 bases from V and 6 from J; bases not matched to a gene: 4. This CDR3 has 14 amino acids. The germline CDR1 and CDR2 sequences are MDHEN and SYDVKM. CDR3 sequence (DNA): TGTGCCAGCAGTGTGCTAGCGGGGGTCAATGAGCAGTTCTTC. Translating it yields CASSVLAGVNEQFF.

The chain links TRBV5-6 to TRBJ1-2, with D perhaps matching TRBD1 (5 bases). Looked up from germline, CDR1 is SGHDT and CDR2 is YYEEEE. The CDR3 is 12 amino acids. Trimming pared 4 bases from V and 5 bases from J, leaving 9 bases between. The CDR3 DNA follows: TGTGCCAGCAGCCTGACAGAGTATGGCTACACCTTC. Translation gives CASSLTEYGYTF.

The chain uses TRBV2 and TRBJ1-2; D remains ambiguous. CDR1 and CDR2 (germline): SNHLY, FYNNEI. The CDR3 contains 14 residues. The V end lost 6 bases, the J end lost 9 bases, and 20 bases lay between the germline ends. CDR3 coding DNA: TGTGCCAGCAGAGAGGAGGGCCTTTCCCGGAGCTACACCTTC. Translated: CASREEGLSRSYTF.

The chain links TRBV2 to TRBJ2-3, with D perhaps TRBD2 (7 bases). The CDR3 sequence is 16 residues long. Germline CDR1 reads SNHLY; CDR2 reads FYNNEI. V lost 8 bases and J 3 bases, leaving 21 bases between the germline ends. The CDR3 protein is CASPKERGGRTDTQYF. The CDR3 DNA reads TGTGCCAGCCCGAAGGAGAGGGGGGGGAGAACAGATACGCAGTATTTT.

In regard to this clone: The junction does not match germline at one end; this may be a read error. The chain combines TRBV5-8 with TRBJ1-2, with 7 positions matching TRBD1. Germline CDR1 SGHTS, CDR2 YDEGEE. The CDR3 covers 14 residues. CDR3 sequence: CASSQGGSRYGYTF. The CDR3 DNA reads as TGCGCCAGCAGCCAGGGGGGAAGTCGCTATGGCTACACCTTC.